This T cell receptor beta chain was captured by sequencing in a study of cytomegalovirus exposure and HLA in healthy donors. General study findings and limits: An assumption of roughly uniform sequencing depth across donors underlay the presence/absence analyses.

With regard to this clone: Its antigen is currently unknown.

Unmatched junction bases numbered 7, after V lost 1 base and J lost 4 bases. This CDR3 has 15 residues. CDR1 is LGHNA and CDR2 is YNFKEQ in the germline V gene. This PCR relied on a set of 60 Vbeta primers and 13 Jbeta primers. Data came from immunoSEQ multiplex PCR; TCRdb stores just in-frame clones and leaves some out. The table lists 150,000 to 200,000 clones, roughly 80% of them singletons. This receptor was identified in a woman aged 25 to 45 in good health and CMV-seronegative. What was sequenced was PBMCs. This sequence joins TRBV4-2 and TRBJ2-7; the match to TRBD2 covers 7 bases. The CDR3 DNA follows: TGTGCCAGCAGCCAAGCCGGGACTATTACATACGAGCAGTACTTC. Amino acid sequence: CASSQAGTITYEQYF.